These 3 T cell receptor beta chains were sequenced from one sample in a study of blood T cell repertoires in COVID-19. Profiled with immunoSEQ multiplex PCR; TCRdb holds only in-frame clones, not every one. The sample holds roughly 75,000 clones; approximately 90% are singletons and the top ten take 0.58%. Source material: peripheral blood. Receptor source: a man in his sixties with acute or convalescent COVID-19.

J is TRBJ2-2 and V is TRBV13, with 7 bases identical to TRBD2. Looked up from germline, CDR1 is PRHDT and CDR2 is FYEKMQ (reference sequence). This CDR3 region has 17 residues. Losses at the gene ends were 1 base for V and 4 bases for J; bases not matched to a gene: 9. CDR3 nucleotides: TGTGCCAGCAGCTTAGTCCCTAGCGGCCTCGGCACCGGGGAGCTGTTTTTT. Its translation: CASSLVPSGLGTGELFF.

The CDR3 DNA follows: TGTGCCAGCAGCAAAGGGGGCCAGGCCTTGAACACTGAAGCTTTCTTT. It translates to CASSKGGQALNTEAFF. J is TRBJ1-1 and V is TRBV21-1; TRBD1, as called in the table, went unchecked against the DNA. TRBV21-1 is a pseudogene locus. The CDR3 sequence is 16 residues long.

This clone was seen a single time. The rearrangement links TRBV6-1 to TRBJ2-5, with 8 nucleotides matching TRBD1. The J segment lost 5 bases and the V segment lost 1 base, leaving 6 bases of the junction unmatched. The germline V gene encodes CDR1 MNHNS and CDR2 SASEGT. The CDR3 totals 15 residues. The chain's CDR3 is CASSEVRTGIETQYF. The CDR3 DNA reads TGTGCCAGCAGTGAAGTCAGGACAGGGATCGAGACCCAGTACTTC.